This T cell receptor beta chain was captured in a study of tumor-infiltrating lymphocytes in localized non-small cell lung cancer. Remarks on this clone: The antigen remains undetermined.

General study points: T-cell fraction did not differ between immunotypes IM1 and IM2. Tumors had more T cell infiltration than uninvolved lung, per TCRbeta sequencing and CD3 counts. Different pieces of the same tissue were used for each assay. Available tissue quantity limited TCR sequencing to a patient subset.

V was pared by 2 bases and J by 3 bases, with 4 bases between. CDR1 is LGHNA and CDR2 is YNFKEQ in the germline V gene. The CDR3 totals 12 residues. Assay used: immunoSEQ multiplex PCR; TCRdb lists only in-frame clones, some missing. The sample shows about 21,000 clones, approximately 80% of them seen only once. The receptor comes from a human donor with non-small cell lung cancer. Source material: lung tumor tissue. This chain joins TRBV4-2 and TRBJ1-2; no clear D gene. CDR3 amino acids: CASSQLDYGYTF. CDR3 coding DNA: TGTGCCAGCAGCCAACTGGACTATGGCTACACCTTC.